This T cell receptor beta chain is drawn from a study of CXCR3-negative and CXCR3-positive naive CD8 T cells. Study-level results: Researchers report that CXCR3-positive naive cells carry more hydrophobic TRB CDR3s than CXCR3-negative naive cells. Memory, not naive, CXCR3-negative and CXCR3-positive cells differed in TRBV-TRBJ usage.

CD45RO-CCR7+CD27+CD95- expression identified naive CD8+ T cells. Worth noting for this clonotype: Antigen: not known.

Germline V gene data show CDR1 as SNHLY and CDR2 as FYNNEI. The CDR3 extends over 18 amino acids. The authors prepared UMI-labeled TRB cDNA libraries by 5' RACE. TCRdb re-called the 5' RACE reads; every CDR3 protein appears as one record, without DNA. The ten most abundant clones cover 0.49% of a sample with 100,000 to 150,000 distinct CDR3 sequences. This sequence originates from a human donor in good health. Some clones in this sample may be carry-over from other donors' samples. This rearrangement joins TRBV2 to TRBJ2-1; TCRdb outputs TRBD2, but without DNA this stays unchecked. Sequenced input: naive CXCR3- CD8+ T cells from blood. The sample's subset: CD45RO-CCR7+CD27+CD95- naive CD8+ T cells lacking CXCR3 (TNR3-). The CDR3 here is CASSEASGGAVSYNEQFF.